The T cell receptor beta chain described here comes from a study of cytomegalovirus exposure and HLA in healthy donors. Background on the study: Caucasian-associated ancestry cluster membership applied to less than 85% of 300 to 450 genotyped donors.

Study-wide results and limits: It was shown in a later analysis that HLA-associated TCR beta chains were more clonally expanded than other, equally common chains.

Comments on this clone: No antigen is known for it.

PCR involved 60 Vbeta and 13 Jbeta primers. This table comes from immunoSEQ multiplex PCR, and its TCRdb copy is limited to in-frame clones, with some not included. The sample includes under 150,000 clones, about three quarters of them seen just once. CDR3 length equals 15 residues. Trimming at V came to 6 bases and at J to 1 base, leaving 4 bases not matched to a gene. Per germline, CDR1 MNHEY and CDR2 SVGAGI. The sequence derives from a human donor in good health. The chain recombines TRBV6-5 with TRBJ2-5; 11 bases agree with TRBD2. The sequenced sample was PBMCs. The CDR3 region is CASSPLAGGQETQYF. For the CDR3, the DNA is TGTGCCAGCAGCCCTCTAGCGGGGGGCCAAGAGACCCAGTACTTC.